Included here is one T cell receptor (beta chain) sequence, with context. The record originates from a study of cytomegalovirus exposure and HLA in healthy donors. PCR amplification relied on 60 Vbeta primers (plus 13 Jbeta primers). Repertoires were generated with immunoSEQ multiplex PCR, while TCRdb's copy carries only in-frame clones and drops some. Among 70,000 or so clones listed, just over 85% were seen once. The CDR3 consists of 16 residues. CDR1 and CDR2 (germline): SGHAT, FQNNGV. V gave up 8 bases and J gave up 0 bases; unmatched junction bases: 13. The receptor comes from a woman aged 30 to 39 in good health and CMV-seronegative. Material for sequencing was PBMCs. The chain is built from TRBV11-2 and TRBJ2-7; 7 bases match TRBD1. DNA of the CDR3: TGTGCCAGCGCGGATAGGGACAGCCGTAGCTCCTACGAGCAGTACTTC. The encoded protein is CASADRDSRSSYEQYF.